This T cell receptor (beta chain) was retrieved from a study of post-analysis software for immune sequencing data. As for the study in general: The study covered relapsing-remitting, secondary progressive and progressive-relapsing courses of multiple sclerosis. Study results and limitations: Strong co-clustering by F measure linked samples that shared a preparation batch. Multiple sclerosis was associated with a significant reduction in normalized Chao1 diversity relative to controls. In patients, a few TRBV segments were more frequent than in controls, with TRBV5-6, TRBV5-1 and TRBV20-1 among them.

To note about this clonotype: No antigen is known for it.

Germline V gene data show CDR1 as SGHTA and CDR2 as FQGNSA. The CDR3 has 14 residues. The germline V and J ends were trimmed by 10 bases and 1 base, with 14 bases remaining between them. Unique molecular identifiers were built into the TCR beta cDNA libraries. Once about 0.85 to 11 million T cells were used, roughly 0.5 million cDNA molecules resulted. TCRdb reprocessed the PCR reads with MiXCR, giving one entry per CDR3 protein. The profile shows approximately 460,000 distinct CDR3 sequences, around 40% of them singletons. This receptor was obtained from a girl under 18 with multiple sclerosis. Sequenced material: blood. This chain joins TRBV7-2 and TRBJ2-1; no clear D. As DNA, the CDR3 is TGTGCCACCACATGCGGATCTTCCTACAATGAGCAGTTCTTC. It yields the protein CATTCGSSYNEQFF.